The T cell receptor (beta chain) described here comes from a study of T cells in women clearing cervical HPV infection (dated by TCRdb to the late 2010s). About the study as a whole: The cases were about two dozen women with histologically confirmed HPV16-related CIN3 or worse, and 2 of those women had invasive cancers. The 20 to 25 controls were women who cleared a single incident HPV16 infection within 12 months without developing precancer or cancer. Case blood was taken at the visit when the lesion was first identified, whereas control blood was taken when infection was no longer detected. For cases, the median interval between lesion detection and blood sampling was about 150 days, with an interquartile range of roughly 90 to 230 days. Since HLA typing was available for only a few women, HLA type could not be ruled out as a confounder. Nested within Costa Rica's Guanacaste HPV Natural History Study, an exploratory proof-of-principle case-control study compared TCR repertoires across cervical HPV16 outcomes. Cases and controls were matched on age within five years and on year of sample collection. A median age of almost 35 years was observed in cases versus under 40 in controls, and no significant differences in baseline characteristics were found. In the parent cohort, around 9,500 women aged 18 or older were enrolled in Guanacaste, Costa Rica, during about 1993 to 1995 and were followed for six to seven years. As quality controls, five blinded duplicates were added to each group, bringing the total to 60 or so samples made up of some 50 participants and about ten replicates. Study-wide conclusions, independent of this receptor: Lower TRBV6-7 relative abundance was observed in cases than in controls (about 0.1% versus 0.15%; Bonferroni P = 0.0008). Because the number of T cells per sample was unknown, the richness differences could reflect varying T-cell content rather than repertoire biology. CIN3+ cases had significantly higher TCR repertoire richness than controls across sequencing depths, but evenness did not differ between the groups. Cases were distinguished from controls with an estimated AUC of roughly 0.79 by random forest classifiers combining richness and V gene abundances. Because of the cross-sectional design, the study could not determine whether the associations came before infection or resulted from infection, and neither effector/memory subsets nor HPV-specific T cells were isolated.

From the germline V gene, CDR1 is KGHSH and CDR2 is LQKENI. Including the terminal cysteine and phenylalanine, the CDR3 comprises 12 residues. The DNA shown is the part of the CDR3 that was read: 27 bases, in frame from base 1. Every participant had a single incident cervical HPV16 infection, and prevalent HPV16 infections were excluded. Cervical HPV DNA was detected with MY09/MY11 PCR, and genotyping was done by dot-blot hybridization. Roughly 15 mL of heparinized blood were centrifuged, and the buffy coat was split into aliquots, frozen at -30 degrees C, and then kept at -80 degrees C. Genomic DNA was extracted from buffy coat specimens using QIAGEN kits. TCR beta CDR3 regions were amplified by multiplex PCR from an average of roughly 1,300 ng genomic DNA per sample using the immunoSEQ assay. To correct primer bias, the assay used a complete synthetic TCR repertoire to set an amplification baseline. The amplicons were sequenced using the Illumina platform. The authors' analysis ran thus. Error correction of the sequences involved clustering with frequency ratios plus a modified nearest-neighbor algorithm, after which the sequences were analyzed in the immunoSEQ Analyzer using IMGT gene definitions. At each rarefaction depth, TCR richness and evenness were averaged over 20 rarefaction repeats, and samples with fewer sequences than the depth were excluded. Wilcoxon rank sum tests with FDR correction were used to compare V, D and J gene relative abundances between the groups. In the blinded duplicates, the intraclass correlation was about 95% for TCR richness and averaged about 80% across 60 to 70 gene segments. TCRdb provides this immuneACCESS table in a form limited to in-frame rearrangements. Some clones are lacking; in checked studies, under half of them reflect an unresolved V gene, and why the rest are absent is not known. The V and J calls and clone size were taken over from that table, and D and trimming were inferred from the DNA. Per the sample table, the count is roughly 29,000 clones. 2.5% to 3% of the sample is held by the ten biggest clonotypes.

For this clone: Its antigen is unknown. Coverage ceases 3 residues before the CDR3 finishes, and the germline J gene fills in the end.

Material: blood buffy coat. The sequence derives from a woman between 18 and 75 years old with a cervical HPV16 infection that either progressed to CIN3+ or cleared (not recorded which). This chain is built from TRBV18 and TRBJ1-2, with the D gene not confidently named. Partial CDR3 DNA: TGTGCCAGCTCACCACAGCGCTACGAC. Translated, this gives CASSPQRYD. In full, the CDR3 reads CASSPQRYDYTF.